A selection of T cell receptor beta chains follows, all from one sample in a study of T cell changes during pregnancy in multiple sclerosis. Using immunoSEQ multiplex PCR, the repertoire was profiled, and TCRdb retains in-frame clones only, with some absent. The table includes about 38,000 clones, more than 75% detected once. The sample consisted of CD8+ T cells from peripheral blood mononuclear cells, taken in the third trimester of pregnancy. These receptors were taken from a female donor with multiple sclerosis, enrolled in a pregnancy study. Both conserved end residues are part of each CDR3. The order of the fields is D gene, V gene, clone size, J gene, CDR3 protein, CDR3 DNA. A D gene is named only where the DNA matches it firmly. Clone sizes are given selectively: once, few, many, or a class where the clone is expanded.

NA	TRBV19	NA	TRBJ1-4	CASSSPTVINEKLFF	TGTGCCAGTAGTTCCCCGACAGTGATTAATGAAAAACTGTTTTTT
NA	TRBV9	NA	TRBJ1-1	CASSTQPGGFTEAFF	TGTGCCAGCAGCACACAACCCGGGGGGTTCACTGAAGCTTTCTTT
NA	TRBV21-1	NA	TRBJ2-5	CASSARDRGGETQYF	TGTGCCAGCAGCGCAAGGGACAGGGGAGGAGAGACCCAGTACTTC
TRBD2	TRBV10-2	NA	TRBJ2-2	CASSDRGERTGELFF	TGCGCCAGCAGTGACCGGGGGGAAAGGACCGGGGAGCTGTTTTTT
NA	TRBV28	NA	TRBJ1-1	CASSFATEAFF	TGTGCCAGCAGTTTTGCGACTGAAGCTTTCTTT
NA	TRBV4-1	once	TRBJ1-2	CASSPGEGVGYGYTF	TGCGCCAGCAGCCCGGGGGAGGGGGTCGGCTATGGCTACACCTTC
NA	TRBV7-9	NA	TRBJ2-3	CAIPEGAHLDTQYF	TGTGCCATCCCGGAGGGGGCTCACCTGGATACGCAGTATTTT
NA	TRBV6-6	few	TRBJ1-2	CASSFPQGGGGGYTF	TGTGCCAGCAGTTTCCCCCAGGGCGGGGGTGGGGGCTACACCTTC
TRBD1	TRBV9	NA	TRBJ2-1	CASSEGTGGWYEQFF	TGTGCCAGCAGCGAGGGGACAGGAGGTTGGTATGAGCAGTTCTTC
TRBD1	TRBV27	NA	TRBJ1-1	CASSLRQGVNTEAFF	TGTGCCAGCAGTTTACGACAGGGGGTGAACACTGAAGCTTTCTTT
NA	TRBV10-3	NA	TRBJ1-5	CAISEGLYSNQPQHF	TGTGCCATCAGTGAAGGACTGTATAGCAATCAGCCCCAGCATTTT
NA	TRBV21-1	few	TRBJ2-2	CASSKRPEGRGGPNTGELFF	TGTGCCAGCAGCAAAAGGCCCGAGGGTCGCGGGGGACCAAACACCGGGGAGCTGTTTTTT
NA	TRBV5-6	once	TRBJ2-1	CASSLEFGAYNEQFF	TGTGCCAGCAGCTTGGAGTTCGGGGCCTACAATGAGCAGTTCTTC
NA	TRBV7-9	NA	TRBJ1-6	CASSDLQNSPLHF	TGTGCCAGCAGCGACCTACAGAATTCACCCCTCCACTTT
TRBD1	TRBV29-1	NA	TRBJ1-2	CSVESPGTGAYGYTF	TGCAGCGTTGAAAGTCCCGGGACAGGGGCCTATGGCTACACCTTC
NA	TRBV19	NA	TRBJ1-5	CASSIRDNNQPQHF	TGTGCCAGTAGTATCAGGGATAACAATCAGCCCCAGCATTTT
TRBD2	TRBV6-5	NA	TRBJ2-3	CASSQNWRGIGGQYF	TGTGCCAGCAGTCAAAACTGGCGGGGGATTGGTGGGCAGTATTTT
NA	TRBV6-5	few	TRBJ1-1	CASSYRSLNTEAFF	TGTGCCAGCAGTTACCGGTCTCTGAACACTGAAGCTTTCTTT
NA	TRBV10-2	NA	TRBJ1-1	CASSELPPGFVNTEAFF	TGCGCCAGCAGTGAGCTACCACCCGGGTTTGTGAACACTGAAGCTTTCTTT
TRBD1	TRBV6-5	NA	TRBJ2-7	CASSSWTGPAEQYF	TGTGCCAGCAGTTCATGGACAGGCCCCGCCGAGCAGTACTTC
NA	TRBV7-6	NA	TRBJ1-5	CASSYDSYQPQHF	TGTGCCAGCAGCTATGACAGTTATCAGCCCCAGCATTTT
NA	TRBV10-3	NA	TRBJ2-1	CAISDPTSYNEQFF	TGTGCCATCAGTGATCCGACATCCTACAATGAGCAGTTCTTC
TRBD1	TRBV30	once	TRBJ2-7	CAWTGQRRNPYEQYF	TGTGCCTGGACGGGACAGCGTAGAAACCCCTACGAGCAGTACTTC
NA	TRBV30	NA	TRBJ2-7	CAWSRDNSYEQYF	TGTGCCTGGTCCCGGGACAACTCCTACGAGCAGTACTTC
TRBD1	TRBV2	few	TRBJ1-6	CASRLAWTGRSPLHF	TGTGCCAGCAGGCTAGCCTGGACAGGGAGATCACCCCTCCACTTT
TRBD2	TRBV7-2	NA	TRBJ2-7	CASSSGGVDEQYF	TGTGCCAGCAGCTCCGGGGGGGTCGACGAGCAGTACTTC
TRBD2	TRBV19	NA	TRBJ2-3	CASKWRGLLTDTQYF	TGTGCCAGTAAGTGGCGGGGGTTACTCACAGATACGCAGTATTTT
NA	TRBV7-9	few	TRBJ1-2	CASSLAGGVSYGYTF	TGTGCCAGCAGCTTAGCGGGGGGAGTGAGCTATGGCTACACCTTC
TRBD1	TRBV9	NA	TRBJ1-2	CASSRGLSGYTF	TGTGCCAGCAGCAGGGGGCTTAGTGGCTACACCTTC
NA	TRBV4-3	few	TRBJ1-3	CASSQDWGGGNTIYF	TGCGCCAGCAGCCAAGATTGGGGGGGTGGAAACACCATATATTTT
NA	TRBV19	NA	TRBJ1-1	CASSRSPDSNTEAFF	TGTGCCAGTAGTAGGTCCCCGGACAGTAACACTGAAGCTTTCTTT
NA	TRBV19	NA	TRBJ1-6	CASSIRGTAFSPLHF	TGTGCCAGTAGTATTAGGGGGACGGCTTTCTCACCCCTCCACTTT
NA	TRBV6-1	NA	TRBJ1-2	CASSGGLSFFYGYTF	TGTGCCAGCAGTGGCGGACTGTCTTTTTTTTATGGCTACACCTTC
NA	TRBV9	NA	TRBJ1-2	CASSQGGGLDGYTF	TGTGCCAGCAGCCAGGGCGGGGGTCTCGATGGCTACACCTTC
NA	TRBV4-3	NA	TRBJ1-3	CASSQDSSFSGNTIYF	TGCGCCAGCAGCCAAGATAGCAGTTTCTCTGGAAACACCATATATTTT
NA	TRBV7-2	NA	TRBJ2-5	CASSLVVGGEGETQYF	TGTGCCAGCAGCTTAGTCGTAGGCGGCGAAGGAGAGACCCAGTACTTC
NA	TRBV2	NA	TRBJ2-6	CASSGSPGANVLTF	TGTGCCAGCAGCGGGAGTCCTGGGGCCAACGTCCTGACTTTC
TRBD1	TRBV11-2	NA	TRBJ1-4	CASSLLSGTGDEKLFF	TGTGCCAGCAGCCTACTCTCCGGGACAGGAGACGAAAAACTGTTTTTT
NA	TRBV6-1	NA	TRBJ1-4	CASSEKEESEKLFF	TGTGCCAGCAGTGAAAAGGAGGAAAGCGAAAAACTGTTTTTT
TRBD1	TRBV7-9	NA	TRBJ1-2	CAEGQGEWYGYTF	TGTGCTGAGGGACAGGGGGAGTGGTATGGCTACACCTTC
TRBD1	TRBV10-2	once	TRBJ2-2	CASSGTGVTGELFF	TGCGCCAGCTCCGGGACAGGGGTTACCGGGGAGCTGTTTTTT
TRBD1	TRBV2	NA	TRBJ2-1	CASSERDRWDNEQFF	TGTGCCAGCAGTGAACGGGACAGGTGGGATAATGAGCAGTTCTTC
NA	TRBV25-1	NA	TRBJ2-1	CASSYPGDEQFF	TGTGCCAGCAGTTATCCGGGGGATGAGCAGTTCTTC
NA	TRBV25-1	NA	TRBJ2-1	CASIQDGYNEQFF	TGTGCCAGCATACAGGACGGCTACAATGAGCAGTTCTTC
TRBD1	TRBV7-9	NA	TRBJ2-6	CASTRTGVSSGANVLTF	TGTGCCAGCACCCGGACAGGGGTTTCCTCTGGGGCCAACGTCCTGACTTTC
TRBD2	TRBV10-3	NA	TRBJ2-3	CAISESAGTSVSTDTQYF	TGTGCCATCAGTGAGTCAGCCGGGACTAGCGTGAGCACAGATACGCAGTATTTT
TRBD1	TRBV4-1	NA	TRBJ1-5	CASSLSYRGRNQPQHF	TGCGCCAGCAGCCTCTCCTACAGGGGGCGGAATCAGCCCCAGCATTTT
TRBD1	TRBV27	NA	TRBJ1-1	CASRTGGGNTEAFF	TGTGCCAGCAGGACAGGGGGCGGGAACACTGAAGCTTTCTTT
NA	TRBV6-1	NA	TRBJ2-1	CASSVGDYNEQFF	TGTGCCAGCAGTGTAGGGGACTACAATGAGCAGTTCTTC